These T cell receptor beta chains were read from a single sample in a study of blood T cell repertoires in COVID-19. Some clones are missing from TCRdb's copy, which holds only in-frame ones; the method was immunoSEQ multiplex PCR. Among roughly 15,000 clones listed, around 88% were seen once. Sequencing used peripheral blood. The receptors shown here come from a human donor in a cohort sampled during active COVID-19. The CDR3 runs from the conserved cysteine through the conserved F or W. A D gene is named only where the DNA matches it firmly. Size values are once, few and many counts, or a class for expanded clones, and some rows have none.

v_call	j_call	clone_size	d_call	cdr3_aa	cdr3_nt
TRBV6-2/TRBV6-3	TRBJ1-1	-	-	CASSYSGGPEAFF	TGTGCCAGCAGTTACTCCGGCGGTCCTGAAGCTTTCTTT
TRBV7-9	TRBJ2-1	-	TRBD1	CASSLAWDRYNEQFF	TGTGCCAGCAGCTTAGCGTGGGACAGGTACAATGAGCAGTTCTTC
TRBV6-5	TRBJ2-7	once	-	CASSYQGDLYEQYF	TGTGCCAGCAGTTACCAGGGGGACTTGTACGAGCAGTACTTC
TRBV5-6	TRBJ2-1	-	TRBD2	CASSPGLAGFYNEQFF	TGTGCCAGCAGCCCGGGACTAGCGGGGTTCTACAATGAGCAGTTCTTC
TRBV7-2	TRBJ2-7	-	TRBD2	CASSFRAGGYEQYF	TGTGCCAGCAGCTTTAGAGCGGGGGGCTACGAGCAGTACTTC
TRBV4-2	TRBJ1-6	-	-	CASSHPAGNSPLHF	TGTGCCAGCAGCCATCCTGCGGGTAATTCACCCCTCCACTTT
TRBV27	TRBJ1-3	-	-	CASSWTAGYSGNTIYF	TGTGCCAGCAGCTGGACAGCCGGTTACTCTGGAAACACCATATATTTT
TRBV5-6	TRBJ1-6	medium-sized	-	CASSLGPSLTHF	TGTGCCAGCAGCTTGGGGCCCTCTCTTACCCACTTT
TRBV3-1/TRBV3-2	TRBJ2-1	-	-	CASSQDAAFGEQFF	TGTGCCAGCAGCCAAGATGCGGCTTTTGGAGAGCAGTTCTTC
TRBV7-2	TRBJ1-2	-	-	CASSSGVGGYGYTF	TGTGCCAGCAGCTCTGGTGTGGGGGGCTATGGCTACACCTTC
TRBV4-1	TRBJ1-2	-	-	CASSQDVQPGYGYTF	TGCGCCAGCAGCCAAGATGTCCAGCCAGGCTATGGCTACACCTTC
TRBV11-1	TRBJ1-1	few	TRBD1	CASSRGQGWTEAFF	TGTGCCAGCAGCAGGGGACAGGGTTGGACTGAAGCTTTCTTT
TRBV6-5	TRBJ1-1	-	TRBD1	CASTADRGDTEAFF	TGTGCCAGCACCGCGGACAGGGGTGACACTGAAGCTTTCTTT
TRBV27	TRBJ1-6	-	-	CASSLRGAPFNSPLHF	TGTGCCAGCAGTTTACGGGGGGCCCCTTTTAATTCACCCCTCCACTTT
TRBV7-9	TRBJ1-1	-	-	CASSPASGDEAFF	TGTGCCAGCAGTCCCGCGTCGGGTGATGAAGCTTTCTTT
TRBV7-3	TRBJ2-2	-	-	CASSLRPGELFF	TGTGCCAGCAGCTTAAGGCCGGGGGAGCTGTTTTTT
TRBV7-8	TRBJ2-2	-	TRBD2	CASSSTGGAGSTGELFF	TGTGCCAGCAGCTCCACGGGAGGAGCGGGATCGACCGGGGAGCTGTTTTTT
TRBV6-4	TRBJ2-5	-	TRBD1	CASRSKKGQGRIQTQYF	TGTGCCAGCAGGTCAAAGAAGGGACAGGGCAGGATCCAGACCCAGTACTTC
TRBV6-5	TRBJ2-7	once	TRBD1	CASSYSGGKVYEQYF	TGTGCCAGCAGTTACTCAGGGGGCAAAGTCTACGAGCAGTACTTC
TRBV9	TRBJ2-5	-	-	CASSFTGQETAQYF	TGTGCCAGCAGCTTCACAGGACAAGAGACGGCCCAGTACTTC
TRBV7-9	TRBJ2-1	-	-	CASSPSSYNEQFF	TGTGCCAGCAGCCCCAGCTCCTACAATGAGCAGTTCTTC
TRBV27	TRBJ2-7	-	-	CASSPLTSYEQYF	TGTGCCAGCAGTCCCCTAACCTCCTACGAGCAGTACTTC
TRBV4-2	TRBJ2-7	-	TRBD1	CASSLAGTGGSSYEQYF	TGTGCCAGCAGCTTAGCCGGGACAGGGGGTTCTTCGTACGAGCAGTACTTC
TRBV9	TRBJ1-3	-	-	CASSGQISGNTIYF	TGTGCCAGCAGTGGGCAGATCTCTGGAAACACCATATATTTT
TRBV5-3	TRBJ1-3	-	-	CARSHTRPGNTIYF	TGTGCCAGAAGCCACACCCGTCCTGGAAACACCATATATTTT
TRBV6-6	TRBJ2-7	-	-	CASSYSLPATYEQYF	TGTGCCAGCAGTTACTCGCTTCCGGCGACTTACGAGCAGTACTTC
TRBV6-5	TRBJ1-1	-	TRBD1	CASSPRGRSTEAFF	TGTGCCAGCAGTCCCAGGGGGCGCAGCACTGAAGCTTTCTTT
TRBV4-1	TRBJ2-7	-	-	CASSRRGEQYF	TGCGCCAGCAGCCGGCGCGGCGAGCAGTACTTC
TRBV3-1/TRBV3-2	TRBJ1-5	-	TRBD1	CASSQTGYGQPQHF	TGTGCCAGCAGCCAGACAGGGTACGGGCAGCCCCAGCATTTT
TRBV19	TRBJ2-1	-	TRBD1	CASSITGDSYNEQFF	TGTGCCAGTAGTATAACAGGGGACTCCTACAATGAGCAGTTCTTC
TRBV6-5	TRBJ1-2	-	TRBD1	CASSRQGDYGYTF	TGTGCCAGCAGTCGACAGGGGGACTATGGCTACACCTTC
TRBV4-3	TRBJ2-1	-	-	CASSFRRGNVEQFF	TGCGCCAGCAGCTTCCGTAGGGGGAATGTTGAGCAGTTCTTC
TRBV5-1	TRBJ2-5	-	TRBD1	CASSPHQGAGETQYF	TGCGCCAGCAGCCCTCACCAGGGGGCAGGGGAGACCCAGTACTTC
TRBV4-1	TRBJ1-5	-	TRBD1	CASGGQGQPQHF	TGCGCCAGCGGGGGACAGGGGCAGCCCCAGCATTTT
TRBV10-3	TRBJ2-2	-	-	CAISEAHFTGELFF	TGTGCCATCAGTGAAGCTCACTTCACCGGGGAGCTGTTTTTT
TRBV7-2	TRBJ2-3	-	-	CASSSDQGFTDTQYF	TGTGCCAGCAGCAGCGATCAGGGTTTCACAGATACGCAGTATTTT
TRBV5-4	TRBJ1-3	-	-	CASSAGNSGNTIYF	TGTGCCAGCAGCGCCGGGAACTCTGGAAACACCATATATTTT
TRBV7-2	TRBJ2-5	-	TRBD2	CAAKRDSGGAETQYF	TGTGCCGCAAAAAGGGATAGCGGGGGTGCAGAGACCCAGTACTTC
TRBV7-3	TRBJ2-2	-	-	CASSLRTGELFF	TGTGCCAGCAGCTTACGCACCGGGGAGCTGTTTTTT
TRBV4-1	TRBJ1-4	-	-	CASSTGPGGTNEKLFF	TGCGCCAGCAGCACCGGGCCGGGGGGGACTAATGAAAAACTGTTTTTT